Below, 2 T cell receptor beta chains from the same sample are listed, as sequenced in a study of cytomegalovirus exposure and HLA in healthy donors. The PCR made use of 60 Vbeta and 13 Jbeta primers. This table comes from immunoSEQ multiplex PCR, and its TCRdb copy is limited to in-frame clones, with some not included. Here the sample spans approximately 44,000 clones, 60% to 85% being singletons. The source material was PBMCs. Every receptor here comes from a man aged 30 to 45 in good health and CMV-seronegative.

This chain joins TRBV10-2 and TRBJ2-7; 10 nucleotides align to TRBD2. CDR1 and CDR2 (germline): WSHSY, SAAADI. The V and J ends lost 4 bases and 4 bases, in that order; junction bases with no gene match: 13. This CDR3 has 17 amino acids. CDR3 coding DNA: TGCGCCAGCAGTGTTGAGCTAGCGGGAGTGCAAGGGTACGAGCAGTACTTC. It encodes CASSVELAGVQGYEQYF.

This sequence joins TRBV28 and TRBJ1-1, with a possible D match to TRBD1 (6 bases). Germline CDR1 reads MDHEN; CDR2 reads SYDVKM. V dropped 6 bases and J dropped 4 bases, with 18 bases sitting between them. CDR3 length: 15 residues. Here the CDR3 reads CASSPTSGGRTEAFF. In DNA form, the CDR3 reads TGTGCCAGCAGCCCAACGTCTGGGGGCCGCACTGAAGCTTTCTTT. Using reference TRBV28 and TRBJ1-1 for the parts outside the CDR3, the full variable domain is DVKVTQSSRYLVKRTGEKVFLECVQDMDHENMFWYRQDPGLGLRLIYFSYDVKMKEKGDIPEGYSVSREKKERFSLILESASTNQTSMYLCASSPTSGGRTEAFFGQGTRLTVV.